This T cell receptor beta chain came from a study of radiotherapy plus CTLA-4 blockade in lung cancer. Study in general: Objective responses were documented in about 19% of patients, with disease control in 31%. Study results and limitations: Reported findings show early blood T cell clone dynamics, with interferon-beta, best predicted response. Blood-borne expansion of tumor-derived TCR clones followed radiotherapy plus ipilimumab.

TCRdb's copy holds only in-frame clones and misses some; the assay was immunoSEQ multiplex PCR. The sample records 50,000 to 65,000 clones, 77% being singletons. Chemo-refractory metastatic non-small-cell lung cancer patients underwent focal radiation alongside CTLA-4 blockade with ipilimumab. Turning to this clone: Its antigen is unidentified.

This CDR3 is built from 14 residues. V shed 0 bases and J shed 10 bases, with 15 bases lying between them. Looked up from germline, CDR1 is GTSNPN and CDR2 is SVGIG (reference sequence). This material consisted of peripheral blood, taken from a patient treated with radiotherapy plus ipilimumab. The clonotype comes from a human donor with non-small cell lung cancer who had a partial response to radiotherapy plus ipilimumab. The chain joins TRBV30 to TRBJ1-4; D is unresolved. The chain's CDR3 is CAWSVRQASGKLFF. The CDR3 DNA follows: TGTGCCTGGAGTGTAAGGCAGGCATCAGGAAAACTGTTTTTT. The variable domain in full, with the rest retrieved from reference TRBV30 and TRBJ1-4, is SQTIHQWPATLVQPVGSPLSLECTVEGTSNPNLYWYRQAAGRGLQLLFYSVGIGQISSEVPQNLSASRPQDRQFILSSKKLLLSDSGFYLCAWSVRQASGKLFFGSGTQLSVL.